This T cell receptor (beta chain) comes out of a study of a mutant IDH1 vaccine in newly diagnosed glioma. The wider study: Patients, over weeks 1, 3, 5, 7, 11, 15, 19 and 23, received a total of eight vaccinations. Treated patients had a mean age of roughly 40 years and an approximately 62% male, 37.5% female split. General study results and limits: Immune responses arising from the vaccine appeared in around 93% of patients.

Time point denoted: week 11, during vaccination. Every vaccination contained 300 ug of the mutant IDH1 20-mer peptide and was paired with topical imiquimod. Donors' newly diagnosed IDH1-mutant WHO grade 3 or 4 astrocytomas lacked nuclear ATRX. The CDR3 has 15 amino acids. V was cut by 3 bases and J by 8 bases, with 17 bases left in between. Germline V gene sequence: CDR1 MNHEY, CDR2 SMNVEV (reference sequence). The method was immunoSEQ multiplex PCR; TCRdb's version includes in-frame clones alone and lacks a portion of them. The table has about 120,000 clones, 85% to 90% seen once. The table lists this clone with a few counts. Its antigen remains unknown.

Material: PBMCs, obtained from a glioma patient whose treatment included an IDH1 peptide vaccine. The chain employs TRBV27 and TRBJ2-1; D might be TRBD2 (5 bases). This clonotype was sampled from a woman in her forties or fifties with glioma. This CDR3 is CASSLRAGRVDEQFF. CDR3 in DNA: TGTGCCAGCAGTTTGCGGGCGGGCCGCGTCGATGAGCAGTTCTTC.